This is a list of T cell receptor beta chains from one sample in a study of blood T cell repertoires in COVID-19. Generated by immunoSEQ multiplex PCR, the TCRdb table keeps only in-frame clones and is missing some. The sample lists some 260,000 clones, over 75% seen once, with 0.65% to 0.9% in the top ten. The sample taken for sequencing was peripheral blood. The receptors derive from a woman between 25 and 40 years old with acute or convalescent COVID-19. Both conserved end residues are part of each CDR3. The D gene is left open where the match is weak. Only part of the rows carry a size: once, few, many, or a class if the clone is expanded.

v_call	cdr3_length	j_call	clone_size	d_call	cdr3_aa	cdr3_nt
TRBV18	15	TRBJ2-5	once	TRBD2	CASSLTTSGKETQYF	TGTGCCAGCTCACTCACGACTAGCGGGAAAGAGACCCAGTACTTC
TRBV18	13	TRBJ1-4	.	.	CASSRGGTEKLFF	TGTGCCAGCTCAAGAGGGGGTACAGAAAAACTGTTTTTT
TRBV10-3	11	TRBJ1-1	.	.	CATEAGTEAFF	TGTGCCACCGAGGCTGGCACTGAAGCTTTCTTT
TRBV2	15	TRBJ2-1	.	TRBD2	CASSQGLAGLNEQFF	TGTGCCAGCAGCCAGGGACTAGCGGGACTCAATGAGCAGTTCTTC
TRBV7-8	14	TRBJ2-3	.	.	CASSSAGTVDTQYF	TGTGCCAGCAGCTCCGCGGGAACGGTAGATACGCAGTATTTT
TRBV29-1	13	TRBJ1-5	.	.	CSVEVGEGQPQHF	TGCAGCGTTGAAGTGGGGGAGGGTCAGCCCCAGCATTTT
TRBV7-2	14	TRBJ2-7	.	TRBD1	CASSSQTGTYEQYF	TGTGCCAGCAGCTCGCAGACAGGGACATACGAGCAGTACTTC
TRBV30	13	TRBJ1-1	once	.	CAWNTGRRTEAFF	TGTGCCTGGAATACAGGGAGAAGGACTGAAGCTTTCTTT
TRBV4-3	16	TRBJ2-1	few	.	CASSQENAGKRNEQFF	TGCGCCAGCAGCCAAGAGAATGCGGGTAAACGCAATGAGCAGTTCTTC
TRBV5-1	15	TRBJ2-1	few	.	CASSLGEQGYNEQFF	TGCGCCAGCAGCCTGGGTGAACAGGGATACAATGAGCAGTTCTTC
TRBV5-1	12	TRBJ1-2	.	.	CASSLEGEGYTF	TGCGCCAGCAGCTTGGAAGGGGAAGGCTACACCTTC